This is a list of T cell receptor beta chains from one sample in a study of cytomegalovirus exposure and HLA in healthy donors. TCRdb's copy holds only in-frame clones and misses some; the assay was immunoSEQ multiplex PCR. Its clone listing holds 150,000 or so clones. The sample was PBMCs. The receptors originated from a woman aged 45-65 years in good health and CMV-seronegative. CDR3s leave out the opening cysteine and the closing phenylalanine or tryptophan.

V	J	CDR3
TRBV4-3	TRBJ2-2	ASSPNRLGAGELF
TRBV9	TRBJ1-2	ASSVTSGTSYGYT
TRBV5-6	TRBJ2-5	ASSWGRIQETQY
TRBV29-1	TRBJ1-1	SVVDPGSTEAF
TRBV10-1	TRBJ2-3	ASSEQADTQY
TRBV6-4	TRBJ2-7	ASSDSGGDPQY
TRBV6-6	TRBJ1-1	ASRPQGGTEAF
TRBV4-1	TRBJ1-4	ASSQVRDRVQEKLF
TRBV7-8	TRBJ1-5	ASSSMDRASNQPQH
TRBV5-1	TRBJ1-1	ASSLVVGGGTEAF